Following are 8 T cell receptor beta chains from one sample sequenced in a study of blood T cell repertoires in COVID-19. Using immunoSEQ multiplex PCR, the repertoire was profiled, and TCRdb retains in-frame clones only, with some absent. The sample lists approximately 260,000 clones, about nine tenths occurring once. Sample: peripheral blood. The receptors were gathered from a man in his 60s who had recovered from COVID-19.

The rearrangement joins TRBV2 to TRBJ1-2, with a tentative D call TRBD1 (6 bases). CDR1 SNHLY and CDR2 FYNNEI come from the germline V gene. The CDR3 has 13 amino acids. V lost 6 bases and J lost 4, with 12 bases in between. DNA for the CDR3: TGTGCCAGCAGCGCACAGGGTTCCTATGGCTACACCTTC. This encodes CASSAQGSYGYTF.

The chain couples TRBV27 to TRBJ1-5, with 10 bases lining up with TRBD1. The junction had 2 bases not matched to a gene; V was cut back by 4 bases and J by 5 bases. The length of the CDR3 is 14 residues. Germline V gene data show CDR1 as MNHEY and CDR2 as SMNVEV (reference sequence). In DNA form, the CDR3 reads TGTGCCAGCAGTTCCGGACAGGGGGATCAGCCCCAGCATTTT. As protein: CASSSGQGDQPQHF.

Remarks on this clone: A read error may account for a junction end that differs from germline. J is TRBJ2-7 and V is TRBV2; D is ambiguous. Germline V gene lookup returns CDR1 SNHLY and CDR2 FYNNEI. The CDR3 loop spans 12 amino acids. The CDR3 loop is CASSERIFRSDF. The CDR3 DNA follows: TGTGCCAGCAGTGAAAGGATATTCAGGTCAGACTTC.

The chain uses TRBV5-1 and TRBJ2-2; TRBD1 matches 9 bases. Germline V gives CDR1 SGHRS, CDR2 YFSETQ. CDR3 length: 15 residues. V lost 3 bases, J lost 3 bases, and 3 bases stayed unmatched. The CDR3 loop reads CASSSGTGYTGELFF. DNA of the CDR3: TGCGCCAGCAGCTCCGGGACAGGGTACACCGGGGAGCTGTTTTTT.

The CDR3 DNA sequence: TGCAGTGCTAGTCTAGCGGGGGGGCATTCCGGGGAGCTGTTTTTT. Its protein product is CSASLAGGHSGELFF. This chain uses TRBV20-1 with TRBJ2-2, with 12 bases lining up with TRBD2. The CDR3 runs 15 residues. Per the germline V gene, CDR1 is DFQATT and CDR2 is SNEGSKA (reference sequence). J was trimmed by 6 bases and V by 3 bases; bases with no gene match: 5.

The V and J genes are TRBV27 and TRBJ2-5, with 10 bases matching TRBD1. Per the germline V gene, CDR1 is MNHEY and CDR2 is SMNVEV (reference sequence). This CDR3 has 15 residues. J lost 4 bases, V lost 9 bases, and 11 bases had no gene match. CDR3 bases: TGTGCCAGTAAGATCAACGACAGGGGGCGAGAGACCCAGTACTTC. Its translation: CASKINDRGRETQYF.

This clone was picked up one time. Mismatch with germline at one junction end may stem from a read error. The chain has TRBV7-9 and TRBJ2-2, with no clear D. The CDR3 sequence is 13 residues long. CDR1 SEHNR and CDR2 FQNEAQ come from the germline V gene (reference sequence). CDR3 loop: CASRFLQTGELFF. The CDR3 region has the DNA TGTGCCAGCCGCTTTCTCCAGACCGGGGAGCTGTTTTTT. Filled out from reference TRBV7-9 and TRBJ2-2, the complete variable domain reads DTGVSQNPRHKITKRGQNVTFRCDPISEHNRLYWYRQTLGQGPEFLTYFQNEAQLEKSRLLSDRFSAERPKGSFSTLEIQRTEQGDSAMYLCASRFLQTGELFFGEGSRLTVL.

The chain employs TRBV18 and TRBJ1-3; D call uncertain. The V and J ends lost 2 bases and 0 bases respectively, with 11 bases between them. Germline V gene sequence: CDR1 KGHSH, CDR2 LQKENI. The CDR3 runs to 16 residues. CDR3 loop: CASSPNTALSGNTIYF. CDR3 coding DNA: TGTGCCAGCTCACCAAATACAGCCCTCTCTGGAAACACCATATATTTT.